Detailed here is one T cell receptor (beta chain). Its antigen specificity is not known. There are no base qualities to consult, and no much larger clone falls within one base. The CDR3 goes from the cysteine to the phenylalanine over 15 residues. Here the CDR3 DNA is all that survives: 45 bases in frame from base 1. Trimming removed 6 bases from V and 2 bases from J, leaving 14 bases between the germline ends. The germline V gene provides CDR1 MRHNA and CDR2 SNTAGT. These data are taken from a study of graft-versus-host responses after intestinal transplantation (dated by TCRdb to about 2021). Describing the broader study: The transplants that recipients got were multivisceral, liver-intestinal, or isolated intestinal. All recipients received anti-thymocyte globulin induction followed by maintenance tacrolimus and steroids for around three years. After intestinal transplantation, graft-versus-host and host-versus-graft alloreactive T cell clones were followed in the graft, circulation and bone marrow using bulk TCR-beta CDR3 sequencing. To identify alloreactive clones, pre-transplant mixed lymphocyte reaction products were sequenced and compared with unstimulated pre-transplant donor and recipient T cells. The cohort enrolled 20 to 30 intestinal transplant recipients, one of whom was a retransplant, and a few patients without pretransplant specimens were excluded. A peak of at least 4% donor T cells among recipient peripheral blood mononuclear cells was the definition used for donor T cell macrochimerism. Instead of going to the commercial service, samples from a few later patients were sequenced in-house on an Illumina MiSeq and processed with MiXCR. The research as a whole found: High GvH to HvG T cell clonal ratios were observed in the allografts of patients with donor T cell macrochimerism. The conclusions were limited by the relatively low number and heterogeneity of the intestinal transplant patients. GvH clones were detected in recipient bone marrow, and some appeared earlier in ileal mucosa or blood, consistent with an intestinal mucosal origin. Early after transplant, peak levels of circulating GvH clones were found to be associated with declines in HvG clones.

In the first month after transplant, blood samples were collected up to 4 times, and after that at least monthly when available. Libraries came from the immunoSEQ multiplex PCR assay. For most patients, genomic DNA was subjected to high-throughput TCR-beta CDR3 sequencing by Adaptive Biotechnologies. The source study handled its data this way. Adaptive's ImmunoSEQ software supplied the TCR sequencing data for more than 15 patients, while MiXCR and VDJtools were used to process a few other patients. CDR3 nucleotide sequences shared between donor and recipient were removed because the origin of such sequences could not be assigned. Alloreactive clones required at least 2-fold expansion over unstimulated cells and minimum CFSE-low frequency of 0.002% (template counts) or 0.001% (read counts). Clones were considered mappable if detected in sequenced pre-transplant spleen, lymph node, or MLR CFSE-low populations of the donor or recipient. Cumulative frequency of alloreactive clones was calculated as a percentage of all sequences weighted by copy number. TCRdb obtained this table from immuneACCESS and retained in-frame rearrangements with V and J assigned. These tables miss some clones; where compared with another copy, unresolved V genes account for less than half of the shortfall, and the remainder is unexplained. The V and J calls and clone size are taken from that table; D and trimming were inferred from the DNA. The sample profile shows over 45,000 clones; roughly 90% of them were found once. Of the sample, approximately 1.6% falls within the top ten clones.

The material sequenced was PBMCs, taken 26 days after transplant. This receptor chain uses TRBV6-4 and TRBJ1-3; too little of a D gene remains to name it. This receptor was obtained from a human patient who received an intestinal transplant, so some T cells may come from the graft donor. The DNA is as follows: TGTGCCAGCAGCCGGCTCGTGGGAGCTGGAAACACCATATATTTT. The translation is CASSRLVGAGNTIYF.